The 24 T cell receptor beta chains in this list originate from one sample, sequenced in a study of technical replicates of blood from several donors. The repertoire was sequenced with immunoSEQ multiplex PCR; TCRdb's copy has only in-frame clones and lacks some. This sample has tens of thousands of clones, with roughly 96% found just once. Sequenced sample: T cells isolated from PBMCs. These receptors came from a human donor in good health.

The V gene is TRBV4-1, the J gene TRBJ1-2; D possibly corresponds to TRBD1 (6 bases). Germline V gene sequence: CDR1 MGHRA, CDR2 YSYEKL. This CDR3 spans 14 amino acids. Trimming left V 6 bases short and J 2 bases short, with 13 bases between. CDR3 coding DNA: TGCGCCAGCAGTGAACCGGGACAAAACTATGGCTACACCTTC. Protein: CASSEPGQNYGYTF.

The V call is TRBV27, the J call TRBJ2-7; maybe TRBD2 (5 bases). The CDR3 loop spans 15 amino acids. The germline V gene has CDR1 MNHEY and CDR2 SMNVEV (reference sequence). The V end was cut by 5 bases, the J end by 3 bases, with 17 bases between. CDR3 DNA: TGTGCCAGCAGTCCCCCCCGGACTTTTGGCTACGAGCAGTACTTC. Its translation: CASSPPRTFGYEQYF.

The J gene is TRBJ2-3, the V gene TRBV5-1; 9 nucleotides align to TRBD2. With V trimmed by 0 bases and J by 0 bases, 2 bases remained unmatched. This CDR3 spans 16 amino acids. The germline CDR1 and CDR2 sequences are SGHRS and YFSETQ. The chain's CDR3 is CASSLGTSGSTDTQYF. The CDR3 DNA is TGCGCCAGCAGCTTGGGAACTAGCGGGAGCACAGATACGCAGTATTTT.

The CDR3 protein is CASSSSTDTQYF. CDR3 nucleotide sequence: TGTGCCAGCAGCTCTAGCACAGATACGCAGTATTTT. The chain carries TRBV7-9 and TRBJ2-3; no reliable D call. The germline gives CDR1 SEHNR, CDR2 FQNEAQ (reference sequence). This CDR3 is 12 amino acids long. The V and J ends lost 4 bases and 0 bases respectively, with 2 bases between them. Supplemented by reference TRBV7-9 and TRBJ2-3, the full variable domain reads DTGVSQNPRHKITKRGQNVTFRCDPISEHNRLYWYRQTLGQGPEFLTYFQNEAQLEKSRLLSDRFSAERPKGSFSTLEIQRTEQGDSAMYLCASSSSTDTQYFGPGTRLTVL.

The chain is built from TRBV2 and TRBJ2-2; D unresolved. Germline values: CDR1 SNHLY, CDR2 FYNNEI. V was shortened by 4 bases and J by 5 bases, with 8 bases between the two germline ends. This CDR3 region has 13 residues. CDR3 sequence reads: CASSVVATGELFF. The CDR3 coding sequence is TGTGCCAGCAGTGTTGTAGCAACCGGGGAGCTGTTTTTT.

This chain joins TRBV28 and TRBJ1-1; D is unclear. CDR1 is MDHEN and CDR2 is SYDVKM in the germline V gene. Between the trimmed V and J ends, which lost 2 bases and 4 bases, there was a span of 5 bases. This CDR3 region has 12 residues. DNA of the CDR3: TGTGCCAGCAGTTTAATGAGCACTGAAGCTTTCTTT. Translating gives CASSLMSTEAFF.

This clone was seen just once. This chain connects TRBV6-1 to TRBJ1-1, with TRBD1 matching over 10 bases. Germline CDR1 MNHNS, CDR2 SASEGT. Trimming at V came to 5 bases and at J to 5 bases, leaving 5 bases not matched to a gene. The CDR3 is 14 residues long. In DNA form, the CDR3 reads TGTGCCAGCAGTATATGGACAGGGGGTACTGAAGCTTTCTTT. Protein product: CASSIWTGGTEAFF.

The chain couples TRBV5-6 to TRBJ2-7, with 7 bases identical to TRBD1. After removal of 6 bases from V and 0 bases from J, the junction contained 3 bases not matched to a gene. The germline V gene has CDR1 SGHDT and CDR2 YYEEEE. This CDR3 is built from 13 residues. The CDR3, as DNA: TGTGCCAGCAACGACAGGGTCTCCTACGAGCAGTACTTC. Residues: CASNDRVSYEQYF. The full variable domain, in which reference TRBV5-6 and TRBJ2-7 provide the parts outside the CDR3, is DAGVTQSPTHLIKTRGQQVTLRCSPKSGHDTVSWYQQALGQGPQFIFQYYEEEERQRGNFPDRFSGHQFPNYSSELNVNALLLGDSALYLCASNDRVSYEQYFGPGTRLTVT.

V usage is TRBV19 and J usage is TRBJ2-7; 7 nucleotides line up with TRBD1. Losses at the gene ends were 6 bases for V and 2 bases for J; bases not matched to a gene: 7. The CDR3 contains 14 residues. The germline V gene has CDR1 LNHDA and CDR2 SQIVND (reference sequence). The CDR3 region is CASREQGSPYEQYF. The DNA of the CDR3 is TGTGCCAGTAGGGAACAGGGGAGTCCCTACGAGCAGTACTTC.

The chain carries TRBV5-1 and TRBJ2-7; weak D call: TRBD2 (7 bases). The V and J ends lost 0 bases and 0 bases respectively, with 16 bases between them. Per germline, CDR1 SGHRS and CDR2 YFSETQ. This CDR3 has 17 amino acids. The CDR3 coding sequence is TGCGCCAGCAGCTTGGGGGGTGCGGGGGCCAGCTCCTACGAGCAGTACTTC. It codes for CASSLGGAGASSYEQYF.

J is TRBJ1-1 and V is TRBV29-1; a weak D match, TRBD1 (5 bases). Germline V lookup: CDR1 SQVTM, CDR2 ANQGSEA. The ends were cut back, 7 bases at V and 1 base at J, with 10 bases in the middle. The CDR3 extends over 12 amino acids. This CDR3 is CSGGEGNTEAFF. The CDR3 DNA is TGCAGCGGGGGGGAGGGGAACACTGAAGCTTTCTTT.

The CDR3 DNA reads as TGTGCCAGTAGTATTTTAGCGGGAGCGGTCAATGAGCAGTTCTTC. This sequence encodes CASSILAGAVNEQFF. J is TRBJ2-1 and V is TRBV19; 9 bases are a match to TRBD2. The CDR3 is 15 amino acids. Germline loops: CDR1 LNHDA, CDR2 SQIVND (reference sequence). With 3 bases clipped from V and 6 bases from J, the junction kept 6 bases outside the gene matches.

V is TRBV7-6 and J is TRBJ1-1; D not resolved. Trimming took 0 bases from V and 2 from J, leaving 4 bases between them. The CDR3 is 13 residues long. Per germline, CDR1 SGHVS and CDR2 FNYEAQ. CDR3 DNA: TGTGCCAGCAGCTTAGCCCTAAACACTGAAGCTTTCTTT. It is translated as CASSLALNTEAFF. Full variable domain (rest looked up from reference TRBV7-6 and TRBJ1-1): GAGVSQSPRYKVTKRGQDVALRCDPISGHVSLYWYRQALGQGPEFLTYFNYEAQQDKSGLPNDRFSAERPEGSISTLTIQRTEQRDSAMYRCASSLALNTEAFFGQGTRLTVV.

CDR3 bases: TGCGCCAGCAGCCCGACCCCCCAGGGGGGTACCTACAATGAGCAGTTCTTC. This codes for CASSPTPQGGTYNEQFF. The chain employs TRBV4-1 and TRBJ2-1; D possibly corresponds to TRBD1 (7 bases). Per the germline V gene, CDR1 is MGHRA and CDR2 is YSYEKL. This CDR3 region has 17 residues. V was cut by 4 bases and J by 2 bases, with 18 bases left in between.

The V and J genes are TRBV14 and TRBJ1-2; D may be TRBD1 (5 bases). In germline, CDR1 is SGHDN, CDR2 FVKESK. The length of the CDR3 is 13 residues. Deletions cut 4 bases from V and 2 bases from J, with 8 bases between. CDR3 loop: CASSPTENYGYTF. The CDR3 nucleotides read TGTGCCAGCAGCCCGACAGAGAACTATGGCTACACCTTC. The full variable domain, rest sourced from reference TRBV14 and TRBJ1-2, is EAGVTQFPSHSVIEKGQTVTLRCDPISGHDNLYWYRRVMGKEIKFLLHFVKESKQDESGMPNNRFLAERTGGTYSTLKVQPAELEDSGVYFCASSPTENYGYTFGSGTRLTVV.

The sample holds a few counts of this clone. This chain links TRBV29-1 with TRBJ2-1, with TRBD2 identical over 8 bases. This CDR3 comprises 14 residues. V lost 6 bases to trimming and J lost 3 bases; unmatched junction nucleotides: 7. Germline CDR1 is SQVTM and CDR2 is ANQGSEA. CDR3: CSVRRTSNYNEQFF. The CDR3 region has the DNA TGCAGCGTCCGAAGGACTAGCAACTACAATGAGCAGTTCTTC.

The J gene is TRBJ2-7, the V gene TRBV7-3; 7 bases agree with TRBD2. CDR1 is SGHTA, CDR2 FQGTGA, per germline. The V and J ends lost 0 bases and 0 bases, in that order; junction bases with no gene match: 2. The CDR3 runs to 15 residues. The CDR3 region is CASSLTGGSSYEQYF. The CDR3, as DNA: TGTGCCAGCAGCTTAACGGGGGGGAGCTCCTACGAGCAGTACTTC.

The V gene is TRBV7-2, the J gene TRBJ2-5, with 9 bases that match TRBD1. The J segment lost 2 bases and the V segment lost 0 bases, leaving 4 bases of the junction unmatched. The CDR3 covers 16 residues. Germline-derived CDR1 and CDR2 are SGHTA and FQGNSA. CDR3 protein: CASSLAGQGVQETQYF. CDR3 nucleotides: TGTGCCAGCAGCTTAGCGGGACAGGGAGTGCAAGAGACCCAGTACTTC.

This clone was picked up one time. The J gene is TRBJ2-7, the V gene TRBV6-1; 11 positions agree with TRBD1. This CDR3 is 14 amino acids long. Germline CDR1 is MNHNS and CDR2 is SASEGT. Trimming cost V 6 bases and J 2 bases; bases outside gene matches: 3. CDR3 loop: CASRLGQGAYEQYF. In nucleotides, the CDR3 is TGTGCCAGCAGACTGGGACAGGGGGCCTACGAGCAGTACTTC.

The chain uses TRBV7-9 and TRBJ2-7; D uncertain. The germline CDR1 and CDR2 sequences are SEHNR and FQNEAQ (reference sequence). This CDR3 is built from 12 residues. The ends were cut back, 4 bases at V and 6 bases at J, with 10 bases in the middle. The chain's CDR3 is CASSSGQSEQYF. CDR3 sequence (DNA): TGTGCCAGCAGCTCCGGTCAAAGCGAGCAGTACTTC.

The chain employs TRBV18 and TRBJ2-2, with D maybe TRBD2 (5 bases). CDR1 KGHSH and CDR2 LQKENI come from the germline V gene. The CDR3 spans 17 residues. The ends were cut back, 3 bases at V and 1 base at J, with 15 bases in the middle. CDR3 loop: CASSPRRRRENTGELFF. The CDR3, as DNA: TGTGCCAGCTCACCGAGGAGACGACGGGAGAACACCGGGGAGCTGTTTTTT.

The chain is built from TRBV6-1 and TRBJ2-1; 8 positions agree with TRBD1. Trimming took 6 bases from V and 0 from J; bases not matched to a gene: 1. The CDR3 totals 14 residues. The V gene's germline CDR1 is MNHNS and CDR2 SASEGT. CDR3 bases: TGTGCCAGCAGAACAGGGGGCTCCTACAATGAGCAGTTCTTC. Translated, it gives CASRTGGSYNEQFF.

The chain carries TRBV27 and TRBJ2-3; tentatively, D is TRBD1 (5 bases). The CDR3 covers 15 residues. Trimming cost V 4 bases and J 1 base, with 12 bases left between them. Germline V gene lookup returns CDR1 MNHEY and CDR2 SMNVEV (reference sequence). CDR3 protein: CASSSTIGGTDTQYF. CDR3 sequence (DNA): TGTGCCAGCAGTTCAACCATAGGGGGCACAGATACGCAGTATTTT.

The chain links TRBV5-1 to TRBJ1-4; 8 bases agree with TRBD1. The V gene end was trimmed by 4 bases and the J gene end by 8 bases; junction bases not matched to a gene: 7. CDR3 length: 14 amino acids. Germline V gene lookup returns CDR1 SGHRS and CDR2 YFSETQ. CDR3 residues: CASSLQGGGEKLFF. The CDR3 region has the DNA TGCGCCAGCAGCCTACAGGGGGGAGGAGAAAAACTGTTTTTT.